The rows below give T cell receptor beta chains drawn from one sample of a study of response to subunit inactivated influenza vaccine. Via MiXCR, TCRdb re-called the RT-PCR reads, giving one row per CDR3 protein. The table has 550,000 to 600,000 distinct CDR3 sequences, around 11% seen once. The material sequenced was PBMCs from blood, taken on the day of vaccination. Source of these receptors: a man aged 50-59 years who received an inactivated influenza vaccine. Each CDR3 is given with its conserved first and last residue. The order of the fields is CDR3 protein, J gene, V gene.

CDR3aa: CASSAYRDTQYF
j_gene: TRBJ2-3
v_gene: TRBV25-1

CDR3aa: CASSVEGWSDEQFF
j_gene: TRBJ2-1
v_gene: TRBV9

CDR3aa: CASRPLTGTTGELFF
j_gene: TRBJ2-2
v_gene: TRBV6-1

CDR3aa: CASSYQDGSYEQYF
j_gene: TRBJ2-7
v_gene: TRBV5-1

CDR3aa: CSVEDHEGCATHEQFF
j_gene: TRBJ2-1
v_gene: TRBV29-1

CDR3aa: CASSLGSGSEYQPQHF
j_gene: TRBJ1-5
v_gene: TRBV12-3/TRBV12-4

CDR3aa: CASSQVGRLEAFF
j_gene: TRBJ1-1
v_gene: TRBV3-1

CDR3aa: CASSFGGTRPGEQYF
j_gene: TRBJ2-7
v_gene: TRBV28

CDR3aa: CATSSRGSSYNEQFF
j_gene: TRBJ2-1
v_gene: TRBV15

CDR3aa: CATSRQGGAYEQYF
j_gene: TRBJ2-7
v_gene: TRBV15

CDR3aa: CASSGSSEKLFF
j_gene: TRBJ1-4
v_gene: TRBV9

CDR3aa: CASSSLSTGSGNQPQHF
j_gene: TRBJ1-5
v_gene: TRBV7-8

CDR3aa: CASSLTLGLAGSYEQYF
j_gene: TRBJ2-7
v_gene: TRBV5-1

CDR3aa: CASSEGDTQYF
j_gene: TRBJ2-3
v_gene: TRBV2